The 22 T cell receptor beta chains listed next were all sequenced from one sample in a study of T-cell memory formation after mild COVID-19. A single record per CDR3 protein comes from TCRdb applying MiXCR to the 5' RACE reads. The sample gives a few hundred thousand distinct CDR3 sequences, about a fifth of which show up once; around 9.2% is in the top ten. Sequencing was carried out using PBMCs or a T cell subset sorted from them (not recorded which). The receptor source for this set is an adult woman who had mild COVID-19 (a few samples of this study predate the infection). Cell type and time point are not known.

The sample holds a few counts of this clonotype. The V and J genes are TRBV15 and TRBJ2-7, with D perhaps matching TRBD1 (6 bases). The ends were cut back, 1 base at V and 3 bases at J, with 10 bases in the middle. The CDR3 extends over 14 amino acids. CDR1 LNHNV and CDR2 YYDKDF come from the germline V gene (reference sequence). The DNA for the CDR3 is TGTGCCACCAGCAGAGCCGCACAGGGCTACGAGCAGTACTTC. Translated, it gives CATSRAAQGYEQYF.

This chain links TRBV5-5 with TRBJ2-1; a weak D match, TRBD1 (6 bases). The V gene lost 1 base and the J gene lost 2 bases, with 13 bases spanning the gap. Germline values: CDR1 SGHKS, CDR2 YYEKEE (reference sequence). The CDR3 is 16 residues long. The CDR3: CASSLPGTSTYNEQFF. The CDR3 DNA reads TGTGCCAGCAGCTTGCCCGGGACATCTACCTACAATGAGCAGTTCTTC.

Only a few counts were recorded for this clonotype. The V and J genes are TRBV2 and TRBJ1-2; D may be TRBD1 (6 bases). Looked up from germline, CDR1 is SNHLY and CDR2 is FYNNEI. The V end lost 10 bases, the J end lost 2 bases, and 14 bases lay between the germline ends. This CDR3 has 13 amino acids. Here the CDR3 reads CATQPGANYGYTF. In DNA form, the CDR3 reads TGTGCCACCCAACCAGGGGCAAACTATGGCTACACCTTC.

This sequence joins TRBV7-2 and TRBJ2-1; 10 bases map to TRBD2. The CDR3 loop spans 13 amino acids. V shed 5 bases, J shed 12 bases, and the junction held 7 bases outside the gene matches. From germline, CDR1 is SGHTA and CDR2 FQGNSA. CDR3 loop: CASSASGRGRQFF. For the CDR3, the DNA is TGTGCCAGCAGCGCCAGCGGGAGGGGAAGGCAGTTCTTC.

This clonotype was seen many times. The chain uses TRBV14 and TRBJ1-1; 10 nucleotides agree with TRBD1. Germline V gene sequence: CDR1 SGHDN, CDR2 FVKESK. The CDR3 covers 16 residues. V lost 1 base and J lost 4; bases outside the gene matches: 6. The CDR3 reads CASSQGQGAWSTEAFF. CDR3 sequence (DNA): TGTGCCAGCAGCCAAGGACAGGGGGCTTGGAGCACTGAAGCTTTCTTT.

The V gene is TRBV10-3, the J gene TRBJ1-2; 7 nucleotides agree with TRBD1. V shed 6 bases and J 10 bases; nucleotides not matched to a gene: 11. Germline-derived CDR1 and CDR2 are ENHRY and SYGVKD. The CDR3 runs 13 residues. CDR3 DNA sequence: TGTGCCATCAGGACCCTAGGGACAGTTGACTACACCTTC. This sequence encodes CAIRTLGTVDYTF.

The rearrangement links TRBV4-1 to TRBJ1-1, with TRBD1 as a possible D gene (5 bases). The V gene's germline CDR1 is MGHRA and CDR2 YSYEKL. The CDR3 covers 15 residues. V shed 4 bases and J shed 3 bases, with 15 bases lying between them. The CDR3 loop is CASSPGSGGDTEAFF. The DNA of the CDR3 is TGCGCCAGCAGCCCAGGGTCGGGTGGCGACACTGAAGCTTTCTTT.

The V gene is TRBV9, the J gene TRBJ2-1; D perhaps matches TRBD1 (6 bases). CDR3 length equals 15 residues. V was cut by 3 bases and J by 0 bases, with 10 bases left in between. Per the germline V gene, CDR1 is SGDLS and CDR2 is YYNGEE. This CDR3 is CASSARGSSYNEQFF. The CDR3 DNA reads TGTGCCAGCAGCGCCAGGGGTAGCTCCTACAATGAGCAGTTCTTC.

Only a few counts were recorded for this clonotype. The chain employs TRBV5-1 and TRBJ2-2; perhaps TRBD1 as D (6 bases). Germline assignment: CDR1 SGHRS and CDR2 YFSETQ. V was trimmed by 4 bases and J by 0 bases, leaving 13 bases between them. The CDR3 consists of 16 residues. The CDR3 is CASSLLTGTNTGELFF. The CDR3 DNA reads TGCGCCAGCAGCCTCCTCACAGGGACGAACACCGGGGAGCTGTTTTTT.

This clonotype has a handful of counts. The chain employs TRBV24-1 and TRBJ2-1; a weak D match, TRBD1 (6 bases). The V end lost 5 bases, the J end lost 4 bases, and 17 bases lay between the germline ends. There are 16 residues in the CDR3. Germline CDR1 is KGHDR and CDR2 is SFDVKD. The chain's CDR3 is CATSAAGTPKYNEQFF. CDR3 DNA: TGTGCCACCAGTGCCGCTGGGACACCGAAGTACAATGAGCAGTTCTTC.

The chain recombines TRBV29-1 with TRBJ2-7; TRBD1 matches 11 bases. This CDR3 is built from 15 residues. CDR1 and CDR2 (germline): SQVTM, ANQGSEA. The J segment lost 4 bases and the V segment lost 0 bases, leaving 5 bases of the junction unmatched. CDR3 sequence reads: CSVEDRTGGWYEQYF. Here the CDR3 DNA reads TGCAGCGTTGAAGATCGGACAGGGGGCTGGTACGAGCAGTACTTC.

The chain carries TRBV7-2 and TRBJ1-2; D is undetermined. The V gene's germline CDR1 is SGHTA and CDR2 FQGNSA. CDR3 length equals 12 residues. Between the trimmed V and J ends, which lost 2 bases and 13 bases, there was a span of 14 bases. CDR3 nucleotides: TGTGCCAGCAGCTTACCTCCGCAGATATTCACCTTC. Its protein product is CASSLPPQIFTF.

The chain employs TRBV6-2 or TRBV6-3 and TRBJ2-1; 10 bases are a match to TRBD2. V lost 8 bases to trimming and J lost 9 bases; unmatched junction nucleotides: 19. Per germline, CDR1 MNHEY and CDR2 SVGEGT. CDR3 size: 17 residues. The DNA of the CDR3 is TGTGCCAGCTTCCCAGGGCCCAAGCGGGAGGGCCCCATTGAGCAGTTCTTC. Protein sequence: CASFPGPKREGPIEQFF.

The chain recombines TRBV4-1 with TRBJ2-7; D uncertain. V gave up 0 bases and J gave up 2 bases, with 8 bases separating them. This CDR3 is 14 amino acids long. Germline values: CDR1 MGHRA, CDR2 YSYEKL. DNA for the CDR3: TGCGCCAGCAGCCAAGAGGCCATACCCTACGAGCAGTACTTC. It codes for CASSQEAIPYEQYF.

The chain employs TRBV5-6 and TRBJ2-2; 8 nucleotides agree with TRBD1. The CDR3 contains 19 residues. The germline V gene encodes CDR1 SGHDT and CDR2 YYEEEE. With V trimmed by 3 bases and J by 2 bases, 15 bases remained unmatched. DNA for the CDR3: TGTGCCAGCAGCTCGGAAACCGACGGACAGGGAACTAACACCGGGGAGCTGTTTTTT. The encoded protein is CASSSETDGQGTNTGELFF. The whole variable domain, remainder taken from reference TRBV5-6 and TRBJ2-2, is DAGVTQSPTHLIKTRGQQVTLRCSPKSGHDTVSWYQQALGQGPQFIFQYYEEEERQRGNFPDRFSGHQFPNYSSELNVNALLLGDSALYLCASSSETDGQGTNTGELFFGEGSRLTVL.

This clonotype showed up just a few times. J is TRBJ2-1 and V is TRBV7-9; 8 bases are a match to TRBD1. V was clipped by 3 bases and J by 8 bases; unmatched bases: 3. Germline V gene data show CDR1 as SEHNR and CDR2 as FQNEAQ (reference sequence). This CDR3 region has 13 residues. The CDR3: CASSFGTGDEQFF. The CDR3 DNA reads as TGTGCCAGCAGCTTCGGGACAGGAGATGAGCAGTTCTTC.

Concerning this clonotype itself: A much larger clone is a single base away; this may be a read error. The V call is TRBV7-2, the J call TRBJ1-1; maybe TRBD1 (5 bases). CDR3 length: 10 amino acids. V lost 8 bases to trimming and J lost 13 bases, with 14 bases between them. Per the germline V gene, CDR1 is SGHTA and CDR2 is FQGNSA. The CDR3 loop reads CASGRLGVFF. The CDR3 DNA reads TGTGCCAGCGGGCGGTTGGGGGTTTTCTTT.

The sample holds a few counts of this clonotype. The rearrangement joins TRBV6-5 to TRBJ2-7; 11 positions match TRBD2. CDR1 is MNHEY and CDR2 is SVGAGI in the germline V gene. The V segment lost 4 bases and the J segment 4 bases; nucleotides outside the gene matches: 6. The CDR3 runs 15 residues. CDR3 DNA sequence: TGTGCCAGCAGTTTAGGGGCTAGCGGGGGGTACGAGCAGTACTTC. Protein sequence: CASSLGASGGYEQYF.

The gene calls are TRBV10-3 and TRBJ2-2, with a tentative D call TRBD2 (6 bases). Trimming removed 8 bases from V and 0 bases from J, with 10 bases in between. Germline CDR1 reads ENHRY; CDR2 reads SYGVKD. The CDR3 is 14 amino acids. CDR3 loop: CAIRRTTNTGELFF. The CDR3 DNA is TGTGCCATCCGCCGGACTACGAACACCGGGGAGCTGTTTTTT.

Only a few counts were recorded for this clonotype. The genes are TRBV7-9 and TRBJ1-4; 8 nucleotides align to TRBD1. In germline, CDR1 is SEHNR, CDR2 FQNEAQ (reference sequence). This CDR3 is 15 amino acids long. The V segment lost 1 base and the J segment 2 bases; nucleotides outside the gene matches: 0. This chain's CDR3 is CASSLGTGTNEKLFF. CDR3 in DNA: TGTGCCAGCAGCTTAGGGACAGGGACTAATGAAAAACTGTTTTTT.

The gene calls are TRBV5-1 and TRBJ2-2; D possibly corresponds to TRBD1 (6 bases). This CDR3 is 15 amino acids long. Germline lookup yields CDR1 SGHRS and CDR2 YFSETQ. With 5 bases removed from V and 5 bases from J, the gap between germline ends came to 16 bases. In DNA form, the CDR3 reads TGCGCCAGCAGGACAGGACGCTTTGAAACCGGGGAGCTGTTTTTT. Amino acids: CASRTGRFETGELFF.

A few counts support this clonotype. The rearrangement joins TRBV10-3 to TRBJ2-5; D gene ambiguous. V was trimmed by 0 bases and J by 4 bases, leaving 12 bases between them. CDR1 ENHRY and CDR2 SYGVKD come from the germline V gene. This CDR3 contains 15 residues. In nucleotides, the CDR3 is TGTGCCATCAGTGAGTCGAACATGGGTGGAGAGACCCAGTACTTC. It yields the protein CAISESNMGGETQYF.